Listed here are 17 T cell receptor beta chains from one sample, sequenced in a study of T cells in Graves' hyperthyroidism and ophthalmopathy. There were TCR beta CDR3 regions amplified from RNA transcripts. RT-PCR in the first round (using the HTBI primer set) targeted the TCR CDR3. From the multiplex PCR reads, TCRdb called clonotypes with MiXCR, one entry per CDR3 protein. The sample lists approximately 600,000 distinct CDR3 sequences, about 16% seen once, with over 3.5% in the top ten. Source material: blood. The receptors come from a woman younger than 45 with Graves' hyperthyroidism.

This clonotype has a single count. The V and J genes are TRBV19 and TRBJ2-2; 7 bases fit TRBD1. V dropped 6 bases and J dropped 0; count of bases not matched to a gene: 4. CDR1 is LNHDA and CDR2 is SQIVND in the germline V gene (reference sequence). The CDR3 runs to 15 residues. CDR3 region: CASRTGTANTGELFF. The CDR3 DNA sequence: TGTGCCAGTAGAACCGGGACAGCGAACACCGGGGAGCTGTTTTTT.

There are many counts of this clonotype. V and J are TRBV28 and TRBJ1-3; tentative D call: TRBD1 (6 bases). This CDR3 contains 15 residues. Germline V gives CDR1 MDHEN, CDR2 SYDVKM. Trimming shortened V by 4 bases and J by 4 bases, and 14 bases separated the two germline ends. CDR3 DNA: TGTGCCAGCAGTTCTCGGGGGGCAACGGGAAACACCATATATTTT. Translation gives CASSSRGATGNTIYF.

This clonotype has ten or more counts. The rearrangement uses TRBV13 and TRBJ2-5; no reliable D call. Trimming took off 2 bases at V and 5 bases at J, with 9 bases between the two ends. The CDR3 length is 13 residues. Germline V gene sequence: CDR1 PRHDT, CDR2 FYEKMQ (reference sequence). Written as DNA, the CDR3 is TGTGCCAGCAGCTTACGGAGTAAGGAGACCCAGTACTTC. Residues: CASSLRSKETQYF.

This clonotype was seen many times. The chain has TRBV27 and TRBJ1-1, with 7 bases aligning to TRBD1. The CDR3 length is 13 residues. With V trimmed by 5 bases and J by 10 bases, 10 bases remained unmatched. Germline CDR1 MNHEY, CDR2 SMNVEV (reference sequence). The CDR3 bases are TGTGCCAGCAGTATCTTCCGGGACAGCCCAGCTTTCTTT. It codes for CASSIFRDSPAFF.

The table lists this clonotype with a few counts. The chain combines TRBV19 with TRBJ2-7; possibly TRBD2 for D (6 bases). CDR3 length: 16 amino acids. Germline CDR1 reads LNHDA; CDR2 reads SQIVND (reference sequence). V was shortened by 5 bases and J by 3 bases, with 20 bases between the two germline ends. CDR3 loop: CASSPLAVEGLYEQYF. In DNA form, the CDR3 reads TGTGCCAGTAGTCCCTTAGCGGTGGAAGGTCTCTACGAGCAGTACTTC.

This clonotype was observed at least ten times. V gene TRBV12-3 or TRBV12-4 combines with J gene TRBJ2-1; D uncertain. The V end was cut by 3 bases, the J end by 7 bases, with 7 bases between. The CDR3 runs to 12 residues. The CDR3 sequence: CASSFDLNEQFF. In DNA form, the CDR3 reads TGTGCCAGCAGTTTCGACCTTAATGAGCAGTTCTTC.

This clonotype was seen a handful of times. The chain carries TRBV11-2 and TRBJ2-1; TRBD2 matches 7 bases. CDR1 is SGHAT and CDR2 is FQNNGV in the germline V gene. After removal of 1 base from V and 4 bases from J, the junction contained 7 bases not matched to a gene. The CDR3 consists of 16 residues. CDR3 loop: CASSLAGEGSYNEQFF. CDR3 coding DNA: TGTGCCAGCAGCTTAGCCGGGGAGGGATCGTACAATGAGCAGTTCTTC.

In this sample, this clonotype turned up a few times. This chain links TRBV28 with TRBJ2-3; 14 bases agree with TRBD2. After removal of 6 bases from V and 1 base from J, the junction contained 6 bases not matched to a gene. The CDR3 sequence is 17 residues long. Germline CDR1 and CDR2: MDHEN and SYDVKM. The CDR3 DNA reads TGTGCCAGCAGGGTATTGGGACTAGCGGGGGGCACAGATACGCAGTATTTT. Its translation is CASRVLGLAGGTDTQYF.

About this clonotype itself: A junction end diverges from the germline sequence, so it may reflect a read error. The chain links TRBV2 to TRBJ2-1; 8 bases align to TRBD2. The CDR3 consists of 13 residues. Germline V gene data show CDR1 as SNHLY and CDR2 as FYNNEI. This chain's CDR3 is CASVSGSRGEQLF. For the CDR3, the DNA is TGTGCCAGCGTGAGCGGGAGTCGGGGTGAGCAGCTCTTC.

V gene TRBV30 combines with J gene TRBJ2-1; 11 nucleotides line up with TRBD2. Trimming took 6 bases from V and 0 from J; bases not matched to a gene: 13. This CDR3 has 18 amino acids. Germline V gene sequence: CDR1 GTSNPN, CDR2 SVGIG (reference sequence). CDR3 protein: CACTALTSGASSYNEQFF. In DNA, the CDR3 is TGTGCCTGCACGGCGTTGACTAGCGGGGCTAGCTCCTACAATGAGCAGTTCTTC.

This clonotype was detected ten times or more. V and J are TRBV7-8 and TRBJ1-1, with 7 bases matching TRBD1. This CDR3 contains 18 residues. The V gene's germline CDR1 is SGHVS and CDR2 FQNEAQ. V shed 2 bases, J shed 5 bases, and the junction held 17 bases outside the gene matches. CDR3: CASSLLRQGLRGGTEAFF. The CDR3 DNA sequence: TGTGCCAGCAGCTTATTAAGACAGGGCCTCCGTGGGGGTACTGAAGCTTTCTTT.

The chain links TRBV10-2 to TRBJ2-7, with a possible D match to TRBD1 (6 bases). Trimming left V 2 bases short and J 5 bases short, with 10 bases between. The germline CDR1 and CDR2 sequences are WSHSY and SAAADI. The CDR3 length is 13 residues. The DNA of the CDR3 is TGCGCCAGCAGTGAGACAGGGTTTAACGAGCAGTACTTC. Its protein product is CASSETGFNEQYF.

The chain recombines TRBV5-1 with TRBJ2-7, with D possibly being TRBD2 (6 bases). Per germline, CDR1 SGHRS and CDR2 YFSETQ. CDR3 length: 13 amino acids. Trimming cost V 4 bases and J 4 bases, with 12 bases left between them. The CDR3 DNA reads TGCGCCAGCAGCCCGACTAGTATGTACGAGCAGTACTTC. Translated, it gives CASSPTSMYEQYF.

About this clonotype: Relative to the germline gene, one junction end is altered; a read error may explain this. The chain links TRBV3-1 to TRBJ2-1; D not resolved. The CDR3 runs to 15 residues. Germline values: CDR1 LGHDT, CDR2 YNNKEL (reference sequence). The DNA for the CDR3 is TGTGCCAGCAGACAAGGACGGACCTCCTACAATGAGCAGTTCTTC. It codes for CASRQGRTSYNEQFF.

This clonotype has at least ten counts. The CDR3 sequence: CASSLSGLGESSYNEQFF. CDR3 sequence (DNA): TGTGCCAGCAGTTTATCAGGACTGGGGGAGAGCTCCTACAATGAGCAGTTCTTC. The chain recombines TRBV28 with TRBJ2-1; D assignment may be TRBD1 or TRBD2 (5 bases each). Germline V lookup: CDR1 MDHEN, CDR2 SYDVKM. Trimming removed 1 base at V and 0 bases at J, with 16 bases between. The CDR3 covers 18 residues.

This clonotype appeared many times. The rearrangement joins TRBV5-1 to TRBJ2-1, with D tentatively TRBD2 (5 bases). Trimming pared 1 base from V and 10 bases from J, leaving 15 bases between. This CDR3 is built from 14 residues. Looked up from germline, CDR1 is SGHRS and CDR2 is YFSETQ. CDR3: CASSLSLVPGEQFF. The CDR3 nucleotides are TGCGCCAGCAGCTTGTCTCTGGTCCCGGGGGAGCAGTTCTTC.

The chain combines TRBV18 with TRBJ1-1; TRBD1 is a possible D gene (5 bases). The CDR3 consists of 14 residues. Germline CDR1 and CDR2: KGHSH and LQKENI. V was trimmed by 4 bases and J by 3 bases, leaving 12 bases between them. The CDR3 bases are TGTGCCAGCTCACAGGGATGGGGGGACACTGAAGCTTTCTTT. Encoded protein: CASSQGWGDTEAFF.